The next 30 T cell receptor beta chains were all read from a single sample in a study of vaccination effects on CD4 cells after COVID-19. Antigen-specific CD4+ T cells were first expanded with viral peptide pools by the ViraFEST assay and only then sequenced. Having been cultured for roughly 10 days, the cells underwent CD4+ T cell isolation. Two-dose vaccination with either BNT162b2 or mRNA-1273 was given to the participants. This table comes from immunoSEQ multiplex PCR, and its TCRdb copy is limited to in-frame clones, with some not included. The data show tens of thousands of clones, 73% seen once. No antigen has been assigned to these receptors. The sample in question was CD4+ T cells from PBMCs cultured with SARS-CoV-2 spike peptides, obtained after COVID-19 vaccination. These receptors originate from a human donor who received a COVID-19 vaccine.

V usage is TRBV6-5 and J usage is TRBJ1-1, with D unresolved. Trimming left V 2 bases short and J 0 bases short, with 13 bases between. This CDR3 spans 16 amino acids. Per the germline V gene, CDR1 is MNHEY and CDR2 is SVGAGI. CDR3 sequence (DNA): TGTGCCAGCAGTTACGCCAGACAACCCGTGAACACTGAAGCTTTCTTT. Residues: CASSYARQPVNTEAFF.

The CDR3 bases are TGTGCCAGCAGTTACGGGACAGTCCGAAATGAAAAACTGTTTTTT. Its protein product is CASSYGTVRNEKLFF. The rearrangement links TRBV6-5 to TRBJ1-4; 7 nucleotides match TRBD1. The trim removed 2 bases at V and 5 bases at J, leaving 5 bases unmatched. This CDR3 comprises 15 residues. Germline values: CDR1 MNHEY, CDR2 SVGAGI.

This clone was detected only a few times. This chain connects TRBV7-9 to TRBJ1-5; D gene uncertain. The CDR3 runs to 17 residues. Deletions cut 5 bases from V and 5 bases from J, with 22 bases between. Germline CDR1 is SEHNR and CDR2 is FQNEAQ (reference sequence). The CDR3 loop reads CASSPIDWEGLDQPQHF. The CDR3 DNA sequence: TGTGCCAGCAGCCCCATCGATTGGGAGGGTCTCGATCAGCCCCAGCATTTT.

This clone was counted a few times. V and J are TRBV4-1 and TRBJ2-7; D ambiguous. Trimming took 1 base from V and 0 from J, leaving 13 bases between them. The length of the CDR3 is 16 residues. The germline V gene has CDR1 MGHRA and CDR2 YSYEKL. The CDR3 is CASSQGLLQSSYEQYF. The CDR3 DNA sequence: TGCGCCAGCAGCCAAGGTCTTTTACAGAGCTCCTACGAGCAGTACTTC.

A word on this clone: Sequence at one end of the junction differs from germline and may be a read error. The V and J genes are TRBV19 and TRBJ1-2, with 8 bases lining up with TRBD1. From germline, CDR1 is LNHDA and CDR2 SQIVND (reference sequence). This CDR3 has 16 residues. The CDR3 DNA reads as TGTGCTAGTAGTATGGGCTATCGGGACAGGTCCTATGGCTACACCTTC. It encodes CASSMGYRDRSYGYTF. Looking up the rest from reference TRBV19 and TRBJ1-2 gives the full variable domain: DGGITQSPKYLFRKEGQNVTLSCEQNLNHDAMYWYRQDPGQGLRLIYYSQIVNDFQKGDIAEGYSVSREKKESFPLTVTSAQKNPTAFYLCASSMGYRDRSYGYTFGSGTRLTVV.

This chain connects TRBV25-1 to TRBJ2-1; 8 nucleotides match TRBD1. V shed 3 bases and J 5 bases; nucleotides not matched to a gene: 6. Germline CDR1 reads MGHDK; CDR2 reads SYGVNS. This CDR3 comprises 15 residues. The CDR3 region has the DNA TGTGCCAGCAGTGAGCAGACAGGGGCGAACAATGAGCAGTTCTTC. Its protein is CASSEQTGANNEQFF.

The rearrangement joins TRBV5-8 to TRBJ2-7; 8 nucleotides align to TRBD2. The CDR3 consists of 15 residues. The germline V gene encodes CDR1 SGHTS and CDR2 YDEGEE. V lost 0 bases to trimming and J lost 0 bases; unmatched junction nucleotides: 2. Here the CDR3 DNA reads TGTGCCAGCAGCTTGGGTCTAGCGGGCTCCTACGAGCAGTACTTC. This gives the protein CASSLGLAGSYEQYF. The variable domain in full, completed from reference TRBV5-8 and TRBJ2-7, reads EAGVTQSPTHLIKTRGQQATLRCSPISGHTSVYWYQQALGLGLQFLLWYDEGEERNRGNFPPRFSGRQFPNYSSELNVNALELEDSALYLCASSLGLAGSYEQYFGPGTRLTVT.

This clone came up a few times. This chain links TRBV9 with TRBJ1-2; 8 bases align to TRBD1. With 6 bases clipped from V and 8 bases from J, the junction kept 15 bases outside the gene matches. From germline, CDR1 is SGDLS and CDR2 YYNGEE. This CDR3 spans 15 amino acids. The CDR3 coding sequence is TGTGCCAGCACCAAGGAGACAGGGGTGGTCCGCGGCTACACCTTC. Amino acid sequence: CASTKETGVVRGYTF.

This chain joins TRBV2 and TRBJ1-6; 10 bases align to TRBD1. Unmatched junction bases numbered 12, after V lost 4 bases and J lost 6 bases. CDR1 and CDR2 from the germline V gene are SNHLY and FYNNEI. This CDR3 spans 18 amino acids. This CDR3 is CASSGTVLGTGANSPLHF. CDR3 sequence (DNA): TGTGCCAGCAGTGGGACAGTCCTCGGGACAGGGGCTAATTCACCCCTCCACTTT.

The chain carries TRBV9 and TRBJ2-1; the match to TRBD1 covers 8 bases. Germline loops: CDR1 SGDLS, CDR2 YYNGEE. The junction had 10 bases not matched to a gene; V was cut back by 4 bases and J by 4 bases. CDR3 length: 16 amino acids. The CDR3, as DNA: TGTGCCAGCAGCTACCGGACAGGGAGGACGTACAATGAGCAGTTCTTC. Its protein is CASSYRTGRTYNEQFF.

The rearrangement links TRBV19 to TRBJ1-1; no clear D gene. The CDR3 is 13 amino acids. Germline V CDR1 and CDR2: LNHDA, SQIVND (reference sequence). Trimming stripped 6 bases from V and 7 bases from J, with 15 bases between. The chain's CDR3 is CASRRTQSFEAFF. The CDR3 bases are TGTGCCAGTAGGAGGACCCAGAGCTTTGAAGCTTTCTTT. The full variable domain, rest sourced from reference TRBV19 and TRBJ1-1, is DGGITQSPKYLFRKEGQNVTLSCEQNLNHDAMYWYRQDPGQGLRLIYYSQIVNDFQKGDIAEGYSVSREKKESFPLTVTSAQKNPTAFYLCASRRTQSFEAFFGQGTRLTVV.

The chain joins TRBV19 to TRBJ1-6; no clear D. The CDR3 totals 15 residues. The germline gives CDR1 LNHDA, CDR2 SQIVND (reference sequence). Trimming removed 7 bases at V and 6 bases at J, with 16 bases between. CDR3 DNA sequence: TGTGCCAGTAAGGCCGGAACAGTCACTAATTCACCCCTCCACTTT. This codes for CASKAGTVTNSPLHF.

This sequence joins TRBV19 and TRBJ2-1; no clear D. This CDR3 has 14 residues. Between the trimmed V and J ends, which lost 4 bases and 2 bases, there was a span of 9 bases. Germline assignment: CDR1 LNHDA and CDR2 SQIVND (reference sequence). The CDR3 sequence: CASSSDRTYNEQFF. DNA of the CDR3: TGTGCCAGTAGTAGCGATAGGACCTACAATGAGCAGTTCTTC.

The CDR3 reads CASSLLGGGGAETQYF. The CDR3 DNA follows: TGTGCCAGCAGCTTATTGGGTGGCGGGGGGGCGGAGACCCAGTACTTC. This sequence joins TRBV7-2 and TRBJ2-5; 9 positions match TRBD2. CDR1 and CDR2 from the germline V gene are SGHTA and FQGNSA. This CDR3 region has 16 residues. Germline trimming cut 2 bases from V and 5 bases from J; bases unmatched to any gene: 9.

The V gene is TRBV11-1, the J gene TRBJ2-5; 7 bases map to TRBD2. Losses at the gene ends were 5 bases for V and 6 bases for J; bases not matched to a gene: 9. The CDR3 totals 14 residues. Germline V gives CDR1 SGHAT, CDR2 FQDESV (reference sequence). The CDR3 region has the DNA TGTGCCAGCAGCCCGGCGGGAGCGAAGCAGACCCAGTACTTC. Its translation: CASSPAGAKQTQYF.

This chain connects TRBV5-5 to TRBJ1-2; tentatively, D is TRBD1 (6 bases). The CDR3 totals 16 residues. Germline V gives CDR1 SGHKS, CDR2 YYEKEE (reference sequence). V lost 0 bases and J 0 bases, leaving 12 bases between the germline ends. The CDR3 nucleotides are TGTGCCAGCAGCTTGGCCGGGACACAGACTAACTATGGCTACACCTTC. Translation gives CASSLAGTQTNYGYTF.

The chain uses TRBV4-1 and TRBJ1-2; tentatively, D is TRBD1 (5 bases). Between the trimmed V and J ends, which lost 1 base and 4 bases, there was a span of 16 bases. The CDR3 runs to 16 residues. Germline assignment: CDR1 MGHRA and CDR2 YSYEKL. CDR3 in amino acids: CASSQATGTQIYGYTF. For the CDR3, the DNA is TGCGCCAGCAGCCAAGCCACCGGGACGCAGATCTATGGCTACACCTTC.

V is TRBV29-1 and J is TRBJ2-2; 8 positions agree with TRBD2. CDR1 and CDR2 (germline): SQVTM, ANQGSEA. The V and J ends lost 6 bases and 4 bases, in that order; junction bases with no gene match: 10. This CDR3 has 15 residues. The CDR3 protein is CSVRIAGMSTGELFF. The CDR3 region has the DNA TGCAGCGTCAGGATAGCGGGAATGAGCACCGGGGAGCTGTTTTTT.

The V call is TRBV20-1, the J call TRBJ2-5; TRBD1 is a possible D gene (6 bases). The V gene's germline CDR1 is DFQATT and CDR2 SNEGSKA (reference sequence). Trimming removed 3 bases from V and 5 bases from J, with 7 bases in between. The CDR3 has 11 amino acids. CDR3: CSARQGETQYF. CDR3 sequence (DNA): TGCAGTGCTAGGCAGGGGGAGACCCAGTACTTC.

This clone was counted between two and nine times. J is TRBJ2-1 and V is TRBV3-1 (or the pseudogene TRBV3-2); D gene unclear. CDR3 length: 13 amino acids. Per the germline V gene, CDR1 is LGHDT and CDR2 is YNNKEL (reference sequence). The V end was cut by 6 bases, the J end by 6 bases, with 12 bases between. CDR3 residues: CASRYHSANEQFF. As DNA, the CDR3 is TGTGCCAGCAGGTATCACTCCGCCAATGAGCAGTTCTTC.

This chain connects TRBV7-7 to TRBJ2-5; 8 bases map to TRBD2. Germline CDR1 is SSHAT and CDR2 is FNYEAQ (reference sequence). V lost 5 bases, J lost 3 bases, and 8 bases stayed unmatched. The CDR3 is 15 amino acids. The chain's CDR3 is CASSTGRGAKETQYF. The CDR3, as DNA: TGTGCCAGCAGCACTGGGCGGGGGGCAAAAGAGACCCAGTACTTC.

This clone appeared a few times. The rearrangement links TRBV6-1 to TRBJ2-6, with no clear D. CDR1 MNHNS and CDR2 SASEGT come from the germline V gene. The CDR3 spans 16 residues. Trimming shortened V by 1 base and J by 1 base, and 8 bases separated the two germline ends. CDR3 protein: CASSEGSWSGANVLTF. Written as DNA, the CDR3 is TGTGCCAGCAGTGAAGGGAGCTGGTCTGGGGCCAACGTCCTGACTTTC.

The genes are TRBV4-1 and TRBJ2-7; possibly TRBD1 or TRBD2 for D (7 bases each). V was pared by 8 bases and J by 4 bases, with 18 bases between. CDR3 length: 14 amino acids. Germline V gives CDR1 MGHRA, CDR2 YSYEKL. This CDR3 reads CASQGGAGLYEQYF. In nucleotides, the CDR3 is TGCGCCAGCCAGGGGGGGGCAGGGCTGTACGAGCAGTACTTC.

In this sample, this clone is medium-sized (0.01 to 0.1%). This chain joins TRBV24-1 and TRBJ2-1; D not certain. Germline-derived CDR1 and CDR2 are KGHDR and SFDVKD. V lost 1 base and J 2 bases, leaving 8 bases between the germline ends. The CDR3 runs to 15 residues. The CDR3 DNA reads TGTGCCACCAGTGATTTCACAGCCCCCTACAATGAGCAGTTCTTC. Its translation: CATSDFTAPYNEQFF.

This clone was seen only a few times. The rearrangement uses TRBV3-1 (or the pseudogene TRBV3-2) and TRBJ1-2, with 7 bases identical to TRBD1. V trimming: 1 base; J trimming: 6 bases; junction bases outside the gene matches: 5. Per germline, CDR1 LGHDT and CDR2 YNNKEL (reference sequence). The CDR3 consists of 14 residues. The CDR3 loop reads CASSQGQGGNGYTF. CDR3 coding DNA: TGTGCCAGCAGCCAAGGACAGGGCGGTAATGGCTACACCTTC.

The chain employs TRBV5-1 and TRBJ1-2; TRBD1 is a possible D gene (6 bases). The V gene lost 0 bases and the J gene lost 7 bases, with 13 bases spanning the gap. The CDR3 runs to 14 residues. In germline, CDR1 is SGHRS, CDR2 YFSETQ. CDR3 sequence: CASSLDQGLGGYTF. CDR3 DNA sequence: TGCGCCAGCAGCTTGGATCAGGGGTTGGGTGGCTACACCTTC. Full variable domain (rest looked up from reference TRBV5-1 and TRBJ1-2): KAGVTQTPRYLIKTRGQQVTLSCSPISGHRSVSWYQQTPGQGLQFLFEYFSETQRNKGNFPGRFSGRQFSNSRSEMNVSTLELGDSALYLCASSLDQGLGGYTFGSGTRLTVV.

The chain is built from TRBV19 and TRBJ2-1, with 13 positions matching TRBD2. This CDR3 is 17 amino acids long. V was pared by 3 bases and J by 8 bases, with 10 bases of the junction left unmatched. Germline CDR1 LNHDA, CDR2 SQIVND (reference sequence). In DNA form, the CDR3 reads TGTGCCAGTAGTATGGCAACTAGCGGGAGGGCGCGCCATGAGCAGTTCTTC. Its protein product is CASSMATSGRARHEQFF.

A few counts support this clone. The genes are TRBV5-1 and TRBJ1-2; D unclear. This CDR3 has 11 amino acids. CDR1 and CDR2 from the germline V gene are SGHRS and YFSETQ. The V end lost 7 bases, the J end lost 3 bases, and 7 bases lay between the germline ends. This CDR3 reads CASAPYYGYTF. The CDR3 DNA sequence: TGCGCCAGCGCCCCCTACTATGGCTACACCTTC.

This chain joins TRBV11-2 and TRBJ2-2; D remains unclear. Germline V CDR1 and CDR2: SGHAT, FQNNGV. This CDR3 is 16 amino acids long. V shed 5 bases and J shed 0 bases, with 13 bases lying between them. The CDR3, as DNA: TGTGCCAGCAGCCTCGCTCGAGGCACGAACACCGGGGAGCTGTTTTTT. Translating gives CASSLARGTNTGELFF.

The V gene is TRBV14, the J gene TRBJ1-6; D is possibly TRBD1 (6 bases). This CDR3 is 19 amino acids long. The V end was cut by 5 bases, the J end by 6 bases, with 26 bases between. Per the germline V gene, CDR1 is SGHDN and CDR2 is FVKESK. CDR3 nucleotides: TGTGCCAGCAGCGCACTCCAGGGCAGGGGATTTTTGACTAATTCACCCCTCCACTTT. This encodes CASSALQGRGFLTNSPLHF.